This TCR beta chain comes out of a study of blood T cells in healthy people across ages. PBMCs, at least 7 million per sample, were isolated. Germline V CDR1 and CDR2: SEHNR, FQNEAQ (reference sequence). This CDR3 has 14 amino acids. With 5 bases clipped from V and 10 bases from J, the junction kept 12 bases outside the gene matches. General study points: Higher diversity, along with more naive CD4+ cells, distinguished long-lived donors from aged donors.

Primed by a sample-barcoded 5' primer and a J-beta primer mix, a second PCR proceeded for 7 to 11 cycles. Every sample returned 2.5 million or more CDR3-containing paired-end reads. TCRdb fed the 5' RACE reads into MiXCR, producing one record per CDR3 protein. The sample lists roughly 640,000 distinct CDR3 sequences, under 30% occurring once. Of note for this clonotype: Its antigen is not identified.

J is TRBJ1-1 and V is TRBV7-9, with TRBD1 identical over 8 bases. This TCR was recovered from a woman aged 80 or over in good health. Sequencing was performed on blood. The CDR3 DNA reads as TGTGCCAGCAGCCCGACCGACAGGGGCCAGGGAGCTTTCTTT. It specifies CASSPTDRGQGAFF.